What follows is one TCR beta chain and its context. Its antigen is as yet unknown. The data derive from a study of post-analysis software for immune sequencing data. cDNA libraries for TCR beta contained unique molecular identifiers. TCRdb reprocessed the PCR reads with MiXCR, giving one entry per CDR3 protein. The data show about 680,000 distinct CDR3 sequences, around 60% seen once. Regarding the study as a whole: The five TRBV segments detected at higher frequency in patients than in controls included TRBV5-6, TRBV5-1 and TRBV20-1.

Germline CDR1 SQVTM, CDR2 ANQGSEA. CDR3 length: 13 residues. V lost 4 bases and J 4 bases, leaving 14 bases between the germline ends. This clonotype was obtained from a girl aged 2-10 years with multiple sclerosis. The rearrangement uses TRBV29-1 and TRBJ2-7; either TRBD1 or TRBD2 may fit D (6 bases each). The sequencing sample was made of blood. The CDR3 sequence: CSVGGGRAYEQYF. The CDR3 nucleotides read TGCAGCGTTGGAGGGGGGCGGGCTTACGAGCAGTACTTC.